This T cell receptor (beta chain) was recorded in a study of early T cells in non-severe SARS-CoV-2 infection. V was clipped by 3 bases and J by 7 bases; unmatched bases: 6. This CDR3 contains 15 residues. Germline V gives CDR1 SGHRS, CDR2 YFSETQ. Using its own MiXCR run on the 5' RACE reads, TCRdb lists one record per CDR3 protein. The table has 60,000 to 75,000 distinct CDR3 sequences, 11% seen once. The chain joins TRBV5-1 to TRBJ2-1, with TRBD2 matching 11 bases. The origin of this receptor is an adult who was a healthcare worker with PCR-confirmed SARS-CoV-2 infection or an uninfected control (not recorded which). This specimen was whole blood, taken at baseline. CDR3 residues: CASSSVASGGNEQFF. CDR3 coding DNA: TGCGCCAGCAGCTCCGTCGCTAGCGGGGGGAATGAGCAGTTCTTC.